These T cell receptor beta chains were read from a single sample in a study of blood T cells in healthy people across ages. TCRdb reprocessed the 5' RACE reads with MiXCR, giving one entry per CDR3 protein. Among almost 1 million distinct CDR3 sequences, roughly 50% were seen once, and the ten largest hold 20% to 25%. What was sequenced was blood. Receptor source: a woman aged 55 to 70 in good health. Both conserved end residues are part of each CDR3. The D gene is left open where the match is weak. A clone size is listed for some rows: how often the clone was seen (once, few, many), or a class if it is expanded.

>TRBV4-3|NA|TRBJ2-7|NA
CASSQDLGGPHYEQYF
TGCGCCAGCAGCCAAGATCTTGGGGGGCCTCATTACGAGCAGTACTTC
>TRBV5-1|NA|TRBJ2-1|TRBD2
CASSILTSGSENEQFF
TGCGCCAGCAGCATACTTACTAGCGGGAGTGAGAATGAGCAGTTCTTC
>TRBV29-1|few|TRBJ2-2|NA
CSVGRGNTGELFF
TGCAGCGTTGGGAGGGGGAACACCGGGGAGCTGTTTTTT
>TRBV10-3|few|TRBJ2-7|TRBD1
CAISATGTGVRRGEQYF
TGTGCCATCAGTGCGACCGGGACAGGGGTTAGACGCGGCGAGCAGTACTTC
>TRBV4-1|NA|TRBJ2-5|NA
CASSRGLMETQYF
TGCGCCAGCAGCCGGGGTTTGATGGAGACCCAGTACTTC
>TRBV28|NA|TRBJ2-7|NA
CASSLVYGGGQPSSEQYF
TGTGCCAGCAGTTTAGTATATGGTGGAGGACAGCCCTCATCCGAGCAGTACTTC
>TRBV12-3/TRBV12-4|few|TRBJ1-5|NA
CASSRNQPQHF
TGTGCCAGCAGCAGGAATCAGCCCCAGCATTTT
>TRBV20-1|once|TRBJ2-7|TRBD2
CSATVLAGVGEQYF
TGCAGTGCTACCGTACTAGCGGGAGTAGGTGAGCAGTACTTC
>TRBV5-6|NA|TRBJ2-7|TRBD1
CASTSGTGKYYEQYF
TGTGCCAGCACCTCCGGGACAGGGAAATACTACGAGCAGTACTTC
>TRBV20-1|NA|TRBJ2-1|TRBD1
CSLPGQGGNEQFF
TGCTCCCTTCCGGGACAGGGTGGCAATGAGCAGTTCTTC
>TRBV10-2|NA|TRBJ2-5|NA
CASSESGGPQETQYF
TGCGCCAGCAGTGAGTCCGGGGGGCCCCAAGAGACCCAGTACTTC
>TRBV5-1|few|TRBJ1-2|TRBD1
CASSLGGQGAYTF
TGCGCCAGCAGCTTGGGAGGCCAGGGGGCCTACACCTTC
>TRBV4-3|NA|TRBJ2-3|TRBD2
CASSQDRASGRGTGDTQYF
TGCGCCAGCAGCCAAGATAGGGCTAGCGGGAGAGGTACAGGAGATACGCAGTATTTT
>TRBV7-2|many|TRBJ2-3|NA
CASSLAGNTDTQYF
TGTGCCAGCAGCTTAGCGGGTAACACAGATACGCAGTATTTT
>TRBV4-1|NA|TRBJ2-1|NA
CASSQVQGADEQFF
TGCGCCAGCAGCCAAGTCCAGGGAGCTGATGAGCAGTTCTTC
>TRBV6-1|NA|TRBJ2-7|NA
CASSEEGVLVFAYEQYF
TGTGCCAGCAGTGAGGAGGGGGTCCTAGTCTTTGCCTACGAGCAGTACTTC
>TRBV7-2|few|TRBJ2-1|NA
CASSPQPRAGLGEQFF
TGTGCCAGCAGTCCCCAACCCCGGGCCGGGCTGGGTGAGCAGTTCTTC
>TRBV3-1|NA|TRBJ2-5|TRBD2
CASSQVHLLAGAWLETQYF
TGTGCCAGCAGCCAAGTTCACCTACTAGCGGGAGCTTGGTTGGAGACCCAGTACTTC
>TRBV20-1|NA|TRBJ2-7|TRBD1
CSAQGEWSYEQYF
TGCAGTGCTCAGGGGGAGTGGTCCTACGAGCAGTACTTC
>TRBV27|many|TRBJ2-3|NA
CASSPSSTDTQYF
TGTGCCAGCAGTCCGTCATCCACAGATACGCAGTATTTT
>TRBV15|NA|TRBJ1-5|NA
CATSRDLRGNQPQHF
TGTGCCACCAGCAGAGATTTAAGGGGCAATCAGCCCCAGCATTTT
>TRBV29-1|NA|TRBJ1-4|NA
CSVSGSASNEKLFF
TGCAGCGTTTCGGGGTCAGCTTCTAATGAAAAACTGTTTTTT
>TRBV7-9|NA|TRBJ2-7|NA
CASSLNPQEHEQYF
TGTGCCAGCAGCTTAAATCCCCAGGAACACGAGCAGTACTTC
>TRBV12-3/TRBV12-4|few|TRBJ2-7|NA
CASSFMARVDYEQYF
TGTGCCAGCAGTTTTATGGCCAGGGTGGACTACGAGCAGTACTTC
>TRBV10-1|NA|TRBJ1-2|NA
CASSPATSYGYTF
TGCGCCAGCAGTCCCGCGACCTCCTATGGCTACACCTTC
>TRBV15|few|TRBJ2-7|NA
CATSGPGHRYEQYF
TGTGCCACCAGCGGACCGGGACATCGTTACGAGCAGTACTTC
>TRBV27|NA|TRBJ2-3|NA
CASSLRPADTQYF
TGTGCCAGCAGTTTACGCCCGGCAGATACGCAGTATTTT
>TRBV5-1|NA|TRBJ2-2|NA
CASSWDHSSGELFF
TGCGCCAGCAGCTGGGACCACTCCTCCGGGGAGCTGTTTTTT
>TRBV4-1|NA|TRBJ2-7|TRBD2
CVSSHPGQGRTSGTYEQYF
TGCGTCAGCAGCCACCCCGGACAGGGGAGGACTAGCGGGACTTACGAGCAGTACTTC
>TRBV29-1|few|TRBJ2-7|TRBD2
CSVKREGLGGEQYF
TGCAGCGTCAAGCGGGAGGGCCTGGGGGGCGAGCAGTACTTC
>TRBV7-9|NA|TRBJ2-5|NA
CASSSILSGLETQYF
TGTGCCAGCAGCTCGATACTTAGCGGATTAGAGACCCAGTACTTC
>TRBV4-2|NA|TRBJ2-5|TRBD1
CASSQESDRERETQYF
TGTGCCAGCAGCCAAGAGTCAGACAGGGAACGAGAGACCCAGTACTTC
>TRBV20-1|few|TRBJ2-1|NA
CSAREGYNEQFF
TGCAGTGCTAGAGAGGGCTACAATGAGCAGTTCTTC
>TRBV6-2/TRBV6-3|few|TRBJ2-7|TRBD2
CASRKAGSGRYEQYF
TGTGCCAGCAGAAAAGCAGGTAGCGGGAGGTACGAGCAGTACTTC
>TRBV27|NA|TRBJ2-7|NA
CASMGQSNEQYF
TGTGCCAGCATGGGTCAGTCGAACGAGCAGTACTTC
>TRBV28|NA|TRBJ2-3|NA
CASSSAGATDTQYF
TGTGCCAGCAGTTCGGCGGGGGCCACAGATACGCAGTATTTT
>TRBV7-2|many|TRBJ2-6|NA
CASSLAVGSGANVLTF
TGCGCCAGCAGCTTGGCGGTCGGGTCCGGGGCCAACGTCCTGACTTTC
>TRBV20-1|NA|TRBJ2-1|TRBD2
CSARTSGRAEQFF
TGCAGTGCGAGGACTAGCGGGAGGGCTGAGCAGTTCTTC
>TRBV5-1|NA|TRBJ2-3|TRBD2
CASGREGDTQYF
TGCGCCAGCGGACGGGAGGGAGATACGCAGTATTTT
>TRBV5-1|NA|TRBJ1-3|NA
CASSLMGLISGNTIYF
TGCGCCAGCAGCCTTATGGGACTCATCTCTGGAAACACCATATATTTT
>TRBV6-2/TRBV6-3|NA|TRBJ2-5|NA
CASSYARFGNTQETQYF
TGTGCCAGCAGTTACGCCCGGTTCGGGAATACTCAAGAGACCCAGTACTTC
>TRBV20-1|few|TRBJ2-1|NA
CSARDTREQFF
TGCAGTGCTAGAGATACGCGTGAGCAGTTCTTC
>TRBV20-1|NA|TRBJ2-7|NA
CSARDRGRPHYEQYF
TGCAGTGCTAGAGATCGAGGCAGGCCACATTACGAGCAGTACTTC
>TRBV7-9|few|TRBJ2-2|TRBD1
CASSLAPDRLWELFF
TGTGCCAGCAGCTTAGCCCCGGACAGGCTTTGGGAGCTGTTTTTT
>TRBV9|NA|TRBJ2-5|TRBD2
CASSKLGLQETQYF
TGTGCCAGCAGCAAATTGGGACTACAAGAGACCCAGTACTTC
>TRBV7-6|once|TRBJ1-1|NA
CASSSDQGGTEAFF
TGTGCCAGCAGCTCAGATCAGGGTGGTACTGAAGCTTTCTTT
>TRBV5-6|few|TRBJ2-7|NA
CASTSGLANADEQYF
TGTGCCAGCACCTCGGGTCTAGCGAACGCGGACGAGCAGTACTTC
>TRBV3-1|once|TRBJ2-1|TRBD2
CASSPSGRGGQFF
TGTGCCAGCTCGCCTAGCGGGAGGGGGGGGCAGTTCTTC
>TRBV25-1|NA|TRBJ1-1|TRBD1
CASRSDEGARNTEAFF
TGTGCCAGCAGGTCCGACGAGGGGGCGAGGAACACTGAAGCTTTCTTT
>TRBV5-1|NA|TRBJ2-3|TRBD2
CANSFRGGSRTDTQYF
TGCGCCAACAGCTTCAGAGGCGGGAGCCGCACAGATACGCAGTATTTT
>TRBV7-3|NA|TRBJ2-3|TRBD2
CASSPRGVGDTQYF
TGTGCCAGCAGCCCACGGGGGGTTGGAGATACGCAGTATTTT
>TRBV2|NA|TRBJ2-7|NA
CASSEDGRSYEQYF
TGTGCCAGCAGTGAAGACGGGCGCTCCTACGAGCAGTACTTC
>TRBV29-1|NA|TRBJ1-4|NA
CSVKGASTNEKLFF
TGCAGCGTTAAAGGGGCTTCAACTAATGAAAAACTGTTTTTT
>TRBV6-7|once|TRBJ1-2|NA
CASSYSERRGLDGYTF
TGTGCCAGCAGTTACTCGGAACGCAGAGGCTTGGATGGCTACACCTTC
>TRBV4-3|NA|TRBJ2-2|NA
CASSRQENTGELFF
TGCGCCAGCAGCCGACAGGAGAACACCGGGGAGCTGTTTTTT
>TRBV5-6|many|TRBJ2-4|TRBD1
CASSFFLQGANIQYF
TGTGCCAGCAGCTTTTTTCTGCAGGGGGCAAACATTCAGTACTTC
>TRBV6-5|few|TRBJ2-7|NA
CASGPGQRGHEQYF
TGTGCCAGCGGACCGGGACAGCGGGGCCACGAGCAGTACTTC
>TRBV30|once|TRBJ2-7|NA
CALGPGVGEQYF
TGTGCCTTGGGGCCAGGGGTTGGCGAGCAGTACTTC
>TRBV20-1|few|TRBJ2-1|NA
CSAATGRASEAYNEQFF
TGCAGTGCTGCCACGGGCCGGGCTAGCGAAGCCTACAATGAGCAGTTCTTC
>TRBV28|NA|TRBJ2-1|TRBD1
CASTPGQHNEQFF
TGTGCCAGCACCCCGGGACAGCACAATGAGCAGTTCTTC